Shown below are 2 T cell receptor beta chains from a single sample sequenced in a study of OX40 agonist ivuxolimab in advanced cancers. Assay: immunoSEQ multiplex PCR; the TCRdb copy retains only in-frame clones and omits some. This sample carries roughly 77,000 clones, roughly 92% of them seen once, and the ten largest clones take roughly 9.6%. Sequencing was performed on CD4+ or CD8+ T cells sorted from blood, taken in a trial of the OX40 agonist ivuxolimab. These receptors originate from an adult with an advanced solid tumor such as melanoma, head and neck, liver or kidney cancer.

The chain employs TRBV19 and TRBJ2-1, with 14 bases identical to TRBD2. This CDR3 has 19 amino acids. Looked up from germline, CDR1 is LNHDA and CDR2 is SQIVND (reference sequence). The ends lost 6 bases at V and 0 bases at J; junction bases unmatched: 10. DNA of the CDR3: TGTGCCAGTAGCCTCACCGGGACTAGCGGGGGCGGCTCCTACAATGAGCAGTTCTTC. It specifies CASSLTGTSGGGSYNEQFF. Full variable domain (remainder filled in from reference TRBV19 and TRBJ2-1): DGGITQSPKYLFRKEGQNVTLSCEQNLNHDAMYWYRQDPGQGLRLIYYSQIVNDFQKGDIAEGYSVSREKKESFPLTVTSAQKNPTAFYLCASSLTGTSGGGSYNEQFFGPGTRLTVL.

The chain couples TRBV19 to TRBJ2-1, with no clear D. V was clipped by 0 bases and J by 4 bases, with 10 bases between them. The germline CDR1 and CDR2 sequences are LNHDA and SQIVND (reference sequence). The length of the CDR3 is 15 residues. CDR3 nucleotide sequence: TGTGCCAGTAGTATAGATTCGGGTTTTTACAATGAGCAGTTCTTC. Translated: CASSIDSGFYNEQFF.